Below, 10 T cell receptor beta chains from the same sample are listed, as sequenced in a study of T cell repertoires in cytomegalovirus infection. TCRdb itself ran the reads through MiXCR, one entry per CDR3 protein. Among more than 200,000 distinct CDR3 sequences listed, around 8.7% were seen once. What was sequenced was PBMCs. The receptors were sampled from a human donor in good health (CMV status not recorded). Some clones in this sample may be carry-over from other donors' samples.

This clonotype was counted a few times. This rearrangement joins TRBV28 to TRBJ2-5; D remains ambiguous. Germline CDR1 and CDR2: MDHEN and SYDVKM. Trimming pared 3 bases from V and 7 bases from J, leaving 12 bases between. There are 13 residues in the CDR3. The CDR3 DNA sequence: TGTGCCAGCAGTTTTCCGGTTTTGCGGACCCAGTACTTC. Protein product: CASSFPVLRTQYF.

The V gene is TRBV5-1, the J gene TRBJ2-6; 7 bases fit TRBD1. This CDR3 comprises 17 residues. Germline CDR1 is SGHRS and CDR2 is YFSETQ. Germline trimming cut 3 bases from V and 0 bases from J; bases unmatched to any gene: 6. The CDR3 coding sequence is TGCGCCAGCAGCTCCGGACAGGCGATCTCTGGGGCCAACGTCCTGACTTTC. Amino acid sequence: CASSSGQAISGANVLTF.

This rearrangement joins TRBV20-1 to TRBJ1-4; maybe TRBD1 (5 bases). The germline V gene has CDR1 DFQATT and CDR2 SNEGSKA (reference sequence). The CDR3 consists of 13 residues. V gave up 6 bases and J gave up 8 bases, with 16 bases separating them. CDR3 in amino acids: CSAPRSWDEKLFF. DNA for the CDR3: TGCAGTGCCCCACGGAGCTGGGACGAAAAACTGTTTTTT.

This clonotype was picked up a small number of times. V gene TRBV14 combines with J gene TRBJ2-5; D perhaps matches TRBD2 (5 bases). Germline V gives CDR1 SGHDN, CDR2 FVKESK. The CDR3 consists of 16 residues. V dropped 4 bases and J dropped 5 bases, with 20 bases sitting between them. CDR3: CASSPQGEGVRETQYF. The CDR3 nucleotides read TGTGCCAGCAGCCCCCAAGGCGAGGGCGTGAGGGAGACCCAGTACTTC.

There are many counts of this clonotype. The chain has TRBV28 and TRBJ1-2; a possible D gene is TRBD1 (5 bases). From germline, CDR1 is MDHEN and CDR2 SYDVKM. The CDR3 contains 13 residues. Trimming removed 5 bases at V and 6 bases at J, with 13 bases between. The CDR3 nucleotides are TGTGCCAGCAGTCCTGGGACGTACCATGGCTACACCTTC. Residues: CASSPGTYHGYTF.

This clonotype occurred many times. V and J are TRBV27 and TRBJ1-5; D is perhaps TRBD1 (5 bases). V lost 3 bases and J 2 bases, leaving 11 bases between the germline ends. Looked up from germline, CDR1 is MNHEY and CDR2 is SMNVEV (reference sequence). There are 15 residues in the CDR3. The CDR3 is CASSFQGLGNQPQHF. CDR3 bases: TGTGCCAGCAGTTTTCAGGGATTGGGCAATCAGCCCCAGCATTTT.

A single count supports this clonotype. A single base separates this from a much larger clone, so it may be a read error. CDR3 DNA: TGTGCTAGTGGTCTCGGGGAACCCTCACGGGAGCAGTACTTC. This sequence encodes CASGLGEPSREQYF. The chain has TRBV12-5 and TRBJ2-7, with a weak D call TRBD2 (5 bases). This CDR3 spans 14 amino acids. Per the germline V gene, CDR1 is LGHNT and CDR2 is FRNRAP. Deletions cut 5 bases from V and 7 bases from J, with 18 bases between.

A note on this clonotype: It may be a read error: a sequence one base away is much more abundant. This chain links TRBV15 with TRBJ2-5; D may be TRBD1 (6 bases). CDR3 length equals 14 residues. The germline gives CDR1 LNHNV, CDR2 YYDKDF (reference sequence). DNA of the CDR3: TGTGACACCAGCAGACTACAGGGATTAGAGACCCAGTACTTC. Encoded protein: CDTSRLQGLETQYF.

The sample holds many counts of this clonotype. The chain uses TRBV7-2 and TRBJ2-5, with TRBD2 matching over 7 bases. There are 16 residues in the CDR3. Germline V lookup: CDR1 SGHTA, CDR2 FQGNSA. V was pared by 2 bases and J by 4 bases, with 10 bases of the junction left unmatched. CDR3 nucleotide sequence: TGTGCCAGCAGCTTACTTGGATCGGGGGGTGGAGAGACCCAGTACTTC. The encoded protein is CASSLLGSGGGETQYF.

This clonotype was counted many times. The V and J genes are TRBV19 and TRBJ2-6; TRBD1 might be the D (6 bases). The CDR3 length is 17 residues. V was pared by 4 bases and J by 0 bases, with 13 bases between. Germline V gives CDR1 LNHDA, CDR2 SQIVND (reference sequence). The chain's CDR3 is CASSTPGHSSGANVLTF. CDR3 in DNA: TGTGCCAGTAGTACCCCGGGACACTCCTCTGGGGCCAACGTCCTGACTTTC.